This T cell receptor (beta chain) is from a study of T cell clones after liver transplantation. Study context: Apart from a few HCV-positive recipients, transplants were for non-autoimmune, non-viral reasons. Subjects received no induction therapy and standard immunosuppression until randomization at 12-24 months post-transplant.

The table came from immunoSEQ multiplex PCR; TCRdb's copy has only in-frame clones and leaves some out. The sample contains 45,000 to 60,000 clones, 70% of which appear only once. V was trimmed by 3 bases and J by 3 bases, leaving 23 bases between them. This CDR3 spans 18 amino acids. Germline assignment: CDR1 SGHTA and CDR2 FQGNSA. The TCR was taken from a human patient who received a liver transplant. A subset of T cells may come from the graft donor. Source: CD4+ T cells from blood, taken at the approximately 16-month timepoint. The chain links TRBV7-2 to TRBJ1-2; unclear D gene. Written as DNA, the CDR3 is TGTGCCAGCAGCTTTTCCTATTCGCGTACTACCCTCCACTATGGCTACACCTTC. The encoded protein is CASSFSYSRTTLHYGYTF.